This T cell receptor beta chain was sequenced during a study of blood T cells in healthy people across ages. Study information: Template switching picked up about one barcoded beta molecule for each two T cells.

Next came a second PCR, run for about 6 to 12 cycles, which used a sample-barcoded 5' primer along with a J-beta primer mix. A single record per CDR3 protein comes from TCRdb applying MiXCR to the 5' RACE reads. Of under 950,000 distinct CDR3 sequences listed, about 24% were seen once; the top ten hold under 25%. Germline CDR1 and CDR2: SEHNR and FQNEAQ (reference sequence). CDR3 length: 16 amino acids. The receptor comes from a man between 65 and 85 years old in good health. Sequencing was performed on blood. The rearrangement uses TRBV7-9 and TRBJ2-7, with TRBD1 matching 7 bases. The DNA end is more similar to TRBJ2-1, so the J call may be wrong. The CDR3 sequence is CASSLDRQGFYNEQFF. CDR3 sequence (DNA): TGTGCCAGCAGCTTAGACAGACAGGGATTTTACAATGAGCAGTTCTTC.